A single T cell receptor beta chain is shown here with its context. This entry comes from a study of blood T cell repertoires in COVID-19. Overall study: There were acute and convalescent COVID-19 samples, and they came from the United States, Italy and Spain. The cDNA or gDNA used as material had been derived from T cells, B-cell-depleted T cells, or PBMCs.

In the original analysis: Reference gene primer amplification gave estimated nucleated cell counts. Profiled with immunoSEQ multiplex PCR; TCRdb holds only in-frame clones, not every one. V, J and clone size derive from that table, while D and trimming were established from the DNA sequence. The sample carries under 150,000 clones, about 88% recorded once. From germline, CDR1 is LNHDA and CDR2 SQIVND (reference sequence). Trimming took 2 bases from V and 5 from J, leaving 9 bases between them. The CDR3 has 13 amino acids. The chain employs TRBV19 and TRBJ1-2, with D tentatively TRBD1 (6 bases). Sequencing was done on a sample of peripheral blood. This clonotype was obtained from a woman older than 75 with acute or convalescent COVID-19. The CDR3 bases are TGTGCCAGTAGTATATCGGGACAATATGGCTACACCTTC. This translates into CASSISGQYGYTF.